These 10 T cell receptor beta chains came from one sample sequenced in a study of regulatory T cells in long-lasting Graves disease. CDR3 regions were amplified by Arm-PCR using iRepertoire HTBI primers to build TCR beta libraries. TCRdb reprocessed the multiplex PCR reads via MiXCR and lists one record per CDR3 protein. The table shows some 560,000 distinct CDR3 sequences, with around 15% occurring only once. Time point specified: newly diagnosed GD, antithyroid drugs for less than 3 months. The TCR library was made from RNA that had been extracted from PBMCs in TRIzol. The same data also contributed to another study, on T cells in Graves' hyperthyroidism and ophthalmopathy.

The specimen was peripheral blood mononuclear cells (PBMCs), collected at new diagnosis, from a patient treated with antithyroid drugs. Source of these receptors: a woman aged 40 to 65 with Graves disease.

The chain recombines TRBV7-9 with TRBJ1-4; D remains ambiguous. Trimming shortened V by 3 bases and J by 3 bases, and 17 bases separated the two germline ends. Looked up from germline, CDR1 is SEHNR and CDR2 is FQNEAQ (reference sequence). The CDR3 covers 17 residues. The CDR3 bases are TGTGCCAGCAGCTTGCGTAGGGTACCCGAGTCTAATGAAAAACTGTTTTTT. Translated: CASSLRRVPESNEKLFF.

This clonotype was found many times. J is TRBJ1-5 and V is TRBV3-1; D ambiguous. The CDR3 is 13 amino acids. The V end lost 3 bases, the J end lost 5 bases, and 8 bases lay between the germline ends. Germline V gives CDR1 LGHDT, CDR2 YNNKEL (reference sequence). CDR3 in amino acids: CASSQGYYQPQHF. As DNA, the CDR3 is TGTGCCAGCAGCCAGGGGTACTATCAGCCCCAGCATTTT.

The chain employs TRBV15 and TRBJ2-7; a weak D match, TRBD1 (5 bases). This CDR3 spans 12 amino acids. V lost 9 bases and J lost 4, with 13 bases in between. Per the germline V gene, CDR1 is LNHNV and CDR2 is YYDKDF (reference sequence). The CDR3 bases are TGTGCCACAGGGTCAGGGTTTTACGAGCAGTACTTC. Protein product: CATGSGFYEQYF.

This clonotype was counted ten times or more. The genes are TRBV27 and TRBJ1-2; 11 bases are a match to TRBD1. V was pared by 5 bases and J by 6 bases, with 5 bases of the junction left unmatched. The CDR3 contains 14 residues. CDR1 and CDR2 from the germline V gene are MNHEY and SMNVEV (reference sequence). CDR3: CASSGGQGANGYTF. CDR3 nucleotides: TGTGCCAGCAGTGGTGGACAGGGGGCAAATGGCTACACCTTC.

The chain links TRBV10-3 to TRBJ1-5; a weak D match, TRBD1 (6 bases). The germline CDR1 and CDR2 sequences are ENHRY and SYGVKD. V gave up 2 bases and J gave up 8 bases, with 10 bases separating them. There are 13 residues in the CDR3. The CDR3 spells CAISERGGEPQHF. In DNA, the CDR3 is TGTGCCATCAGTGAGAGGGGGGGGGAGCCCCAGCATTTT.

This clonotype was detected a few times. The chain has TRBV6-5 and TRBJ2-7; D not certain. The germline V gene has CDR1 MNHEY and CDR2 SVGAGI. The CDR3 is 16 amino acids. V was pared by 0 bases and J by 3 bases, with 15 bases between. Here the CDR3 reads CASSYSSSPLGYEQYF. The CDR3 DNA is TGTGCCAGCAGTTACTCTTCCTCGCCCTTGGGCTACGAGCAGTACTTC.

The chain carries TRBV2 and TRBJ1-4; weak D call: TRBD1 (5 bases). The germline V gene has CDR1 SNHLY and CDR2 FYNNEI. The CDR3 length is 16 residues. Trimming removed 0 bases from V and 5 bases from J, with 13 bases in between. The CDR3 nucleotides read TGTGCCAGCAGTGAAGCCTCCATTGGGGGGAATGAAAAACTGTTTTTT. It is translated as CASSEASIGGNEKLFF.

This chain's CDR3 is CSVVGLGNTEAFF. The CDR3 nucleotides read TGCAGCGTTGTAGGCTTAGGGAACACTGAAGCTTTCTTT. This chain uses TRBV29-1 with TRBJ1-1, with unresolved D. The V end was cut by 4 bases, the J end by 1 base, with 10 bases between. The V gene's germline CDR1 is SQVTM and CDR2 ANQGSEA. There are 13 residues in the CDR3.

The DNA of the CDR3 is TGTGCCAGTAGTATTGGCAGAAAGAACACTGAAGCTTTCTTT. This codes for CASSIGRKNTEAFF. The genes are TRBV19 and TRBJ1-1; D unresolved. Trimming took 3 bases from V and 1 from J, leaving 9 bases between them. Germline lookup yields CDR1 LNHDA and CDR2 SQIVND (reference sequence). The CDR3 is 14 amino acids. The variable domain in full, completed from reference TRBV19 and TRBJ1-1, reads DGGITQSPKYLFRKEGQNVTLSCEQNLNHDAMYWYRQDPGQGLRLIYYSQIVNDFQKGDIAEGYSVSREKKESFPLTVTSAQKNPTAFYLCASSIGRKNTEAFFGQGTRLTVV.

The J gene is TRBJ2-3, the V gene TRBV4-1, with D hard to call. The CDR3 is made up of 17 amino acids. Trimming cost V 1 base and J 2 bases, with 16 bases left between them. Germline CDR1 is MGHRA and CDR2 is YSYEKL. DNA of the CDR3: TGCGCCAGCAGCCAAGGTGGACCCTGGGATCCCACAGATACGCAGTATTTT. Its translation is CASSQGGPWDPTDTQYF.